The entry that follows covers one T cell receptor (beta chain) sequence. No cognate antigen has been identified for it. No per-base quality is available; no much larger clone lies one base away. This record comes from a study of CD8+ T cells in alopecia areata (dated by TCRdb to between 2018 and 2020). With respect to the entire study: Treated patients were enrolled in an open-label pilot trial of oral tofacitinib at 5 to 10 mg twice daily for moderate-to-severe alopecia areata. Human TCRbeta sequencing covered scalp tissue and sorted CD4+ and CD8+ peripheral blood T cells from patchy and totalis/universalis alopecia areata patients and healthy controls. Amplification of TCRbeta CDR3 regions was done by immunoSEQ multiplex PCR using 35 Vbeta forward primers and 13 Jbeta reverse primers. RNA was obtained with the PAXgene miRNA kit for fixed scalp, the miRNeasy kit for PBMCs, and the RNeasy kit for mouse skin. Patients on tofacitinib were biopsied at baseline and after 4 and 24 weeks of treatment, and several of the patients also had a later scalp biopsy. The SALT score, which quantifies the percentage of affected scalp surface area, was used to measure disease severity in treated patients. Patients received tofacitinib for 6 to 18 months and were then followed off drug for 6 months to check for delayed response and recurrence. The study used high-throughput TCRbeta sequencing to examine T cell clonal expansion in alopecia areata, in both the C3H/HeJ mouse model and human patients. Scalp clonality was compared across normal scalp (n=4), patchy alopecia areata scalp (n=8), and alopecia totalis/universalis scalp (n=8). Study-wide findings and limitations: The treated cohort was small, with a single nonresponder, so links between baseline CD8+ expansion and response need larger studies. Tofacitinib significantly lowered scalp clonality and the number of expanded CD8+ clones among the top 100 scalp clones. Many expanded lesional clones were found to persist in scalp and blood during tofacitinib treatment, and relapse after treatment cessation may be partly explained by this persistence. Scalp TCR repertoire analysis is complicated because resident alphabeta T cells in normal human skin are also sequenced, whereas mouse skin is dominated by gammadelta T cells. Higher clonality and more expanded CD8+ clones were observed in lesional scalp than in normal scalp, particularly in alopecia totalis/universalis, a finding suggestive of antigenic drive. Compared with mice, TCR sequences shared between patients were less clear, possibly partly because of HLA diversity across the patient population.

Receptor amplification or capture employed the immunoSEQ multiplex PCR assay. RNA was extracted from all samples and reverse transcribed into cDNA, which served as template for TCR sequencing. First-strand cDNA was synthesized using SuperScript III with a 2:1 mix of oligo-dT and random hexamers. Amplification bias was assessed with a synthetic immune receptor repertoire, and residual bias was removed computationally. On the study's bioinformatics: Raw reads were preprocessed to remove errors, and CDR3 was defined by IMGT conventions from the conserved cysteine to phenylalanine. To get clonality, Shannon entropy was normalized by log2 of the number of productive unique TCRs and the result was subtracted from 1. Scalp TCRbeta sequences were cross-referenced with sorted blood CD4 and CD8 repertoires so that the CD4 or CD8 identity of scalp clones could be inferred. This immuneACCESS table, as held by TCRdb, lists in-frame sequences with V and J called but not all clones. Of the missing ones, under half trace to an unresolved V gene in checked studies; the others have no known cause. V and J calls and clone size come straight from that table; D and trimming were deduced from the DNA. This sample holds about 87,000 clones; approximately 70% were observed only once. The top ten clones comprise roughly a sixth of the sample.

Based on the germline V gene, the CDR1 and CDR2 sequences are WSHSY and SAAADI. V is reduced by 2 bases and J by 2 bases, leaving a spacing of 4 bases between them. Including the terminal cysteine and phenylalanine, the CDR3 comprises 12 residues. Only the CDR3 portion is preserved as DNA: 36 bases, with reading frame beginning at the first base. Per the publication, the treatment or condition label means: oral pan-JAK inhibitor, 5-10 mg twice daily. Lesional scalp punch biopsies and peripheral blood were collected from alopecia areata patients. PBMCs were separated by density centrifugation and stained for CD3, CD4 and CD8, after which CD4+ and CD8+ T cells were sorted on a FACSAria.

The TCR comes from a human donor with alopecia areata. Specimen: CD8+ T cells sorted from blood, collected around week 44, from a patient treated with tofacitinib. The chain links TRBV10-2 with TRBJ2-7, with the identity of the D gene unclear. The CDR3 in this case is CASSETAYEQYF. In nucleotides, the sequence is TGCGCCAGCAGTGAGACCGCCTACGAGCAGTACTTC.